Listed below are T cell receptor beta chains from one sample, sequenced in a study of molecular identifiers for immune sequencing clone quantification. TCRdb itself ran the PCR reads through MiXCR, one entry per CDR3 protein. The table has about 320,000 distinct CDR3 sequences, about 22% seen once; the top ten hold over 0.7%. Sequenced sample: naive CD8+ T cells from blood, with Jurkat cell RNA spiked in. All receptors derive from a human donor in good health. Some libraries in this study had Jurkat cell RNA spiked in. Both conserved end residues are trimmed from each CDR3. Not all rows give a size; the values are once, few, many and, for expanded clones, a class.

J | V | size | CDR3
TRBJ2-1 | TRBV6-2/TRBV6-3 | NA | ASRPLAGVDNEQF
TRBJ2-7 | TRBV7-9 | NA | TSTTAGLSYEQY
TRBJ2-7 | TRBV20-1 | NA | SGGAGSSYEQY
TRBJ2-7 | TRBV3-1 | few | ASSQTWGDYEQY
TRBJ2-5 | TRBV5-5 | many | ASILTGEETQY
TRBJ2-7 | TRBV4-3 | NA | ASSQALSGTSFYEQY
TRBJ2-3 | TRBV20-1 | few | SARKDRDHTDTQY
TRBJ2-3 | TRBV4-3 | NA | ASSQDGQGSTDTQY
TRBJ2-3 | TRBV19 | NA | ASRWGPGNPDTQY
TRBJ2-2 | TRBV29-1 | few | GVRGQGAIGELF
TRBJ2-1 | TRBV9 | many | ASSVDGTYNEQF
TRBJ1-1 | TRBV6-2/TRBV6-3 | few | ASSSQGDEIWDIAF
TRBJ2-7 | TRBV5-1 | many | ASSLESTGYSYEQY
TRBJ2-1 | TRBV24-1 | many | ATQGESANEQF
TRBJ2-5 | TRBV2 | many | ASSLGTAYQETQY
TRBJ1-2 | TRBV27 | many | ASSFSLRTGGYT
TRBJ2-3 | TRBV5-1 | many | ASSLAVSRLAIDTQY
TRBJ2-3 | TRBV27 | NA | ASRLQSRLTDTQY
TRBJ2-5 | TRBV12-3/TRBV12-4 | many | ASRFSGGQETQY
TRBJ2-6 | TRBV7-2 | many | ASSPSWVSGANVLT
TRBJ2-3 | TRBV7-9 | many | ASSPNWTSGFTDTQY
TRBJ2-3 | TRBV27 | few | ASSSTGNTDTQY
TRBJ2-7 | TRBV7-2 | NA | ASSLPSTRRNEQY
TRBJ2-5 | TRBV19 | many | ASSPTSGIETQY
TRBJ2-1 | TRBV27 | many | ASSLSGRYNEQF
TRBJ1-1 | TRBV11-2 | NA | ASSLGRGQPLGAEAF
TRBJ2-3 | TRBV20-1 | few | SARELAGANTDTQY
TRBJ2-7 | TRBV5-1 | many | ASSFGTDYEQY
TRBJ2-7 | TRBV27 | many | ASSLSPAYEQY
TRBJ2-5 | TRBV29-1 | many | SVEPQGPETQY
TRBJ2-1 | TRBV11-2 | NA | ASSLPYSGGAYNEQF
TRBJ1-1 | TRBV30 | NA | AWSPGTLSTEAF
TRBJ2-1 | TRBV24-1 | NA | ATSDLPDNEQF
TRBJ2-7 | TRBV11-1 | few | ASSPDYASHEQY
TRBJ1-5 | TRBV19 | few | ASSVGDRGNQPQH
TRBJ2-5 | TRBV10-3 | many | AISEPGSYQETQY
TRBJ1-1 | TRBV4-3 | few | ASSLFPAGGLNTEAF
TRBJ1-1 | TRBV19 | few | ASSPSTGIAEAF
TRBJ2-7 | TRBV29-1 | many | SVVGAVHEQY
TRBJ1-2 | TRBV20-1 | many | SARDPAGDYGYT
TRBJ2-7 | TRBV28 | many | ASSQSGQGIREQY
TRBJ2-7 | TRBV4-3 | NA | ASSQEFGQGRYEQY
TRBJ2-7 | TRBV7-9 | many | ASSSSGGPYEQY
TRBJ1-1 | TRBV7-9 | many | ASTSWVDEAF
TRBJ2-3 | TRBV19 | many | ASSIVAGVIDTQY
TRBJ2-2 | TRBV4-1 | many | ASSQVGTGELF
TRBJ2-7 | TRBV5-1 | few | ASSSGQLYEQY
TRBJ1-5 | TRBV19 | many | ASRVSGTPSNQPQH
TRBJ1-2 | TRBV5-8 | many | ASSLPQDTNYGYT
TRBJ1-4 | TRBV2 | many | ASSGLSGPYEKLF
TRBJ2-5 | TRBV19 | NA | ASSSRAGRWIETQY
TRBJ1-1 | TRBV5-1 | many | ASSSRMNTEAF
TRBJ2-3 | TRBV5-6 | many | ASSQRTGGTQY
TRBJ1-1 | TRBV4-1 | many | ASSPPTPIGTEAF
TRBJ2-3 | TRBV3-1 | few | ASSQVREDTQY
TRBJ1-3 | TRBV7-6 | many | ASTQMDRSSGNTIY
TRBJ1-1 | TRBV7-9 | few | ASRGSGNTEAF
TRBJ2-2 | TRBV4-3 | few | ASSQDRVARTRNTGELF
TRBJ1-1 | TRBV6-2/TRBV6-3 | NA | ASIQIHGSTEAF